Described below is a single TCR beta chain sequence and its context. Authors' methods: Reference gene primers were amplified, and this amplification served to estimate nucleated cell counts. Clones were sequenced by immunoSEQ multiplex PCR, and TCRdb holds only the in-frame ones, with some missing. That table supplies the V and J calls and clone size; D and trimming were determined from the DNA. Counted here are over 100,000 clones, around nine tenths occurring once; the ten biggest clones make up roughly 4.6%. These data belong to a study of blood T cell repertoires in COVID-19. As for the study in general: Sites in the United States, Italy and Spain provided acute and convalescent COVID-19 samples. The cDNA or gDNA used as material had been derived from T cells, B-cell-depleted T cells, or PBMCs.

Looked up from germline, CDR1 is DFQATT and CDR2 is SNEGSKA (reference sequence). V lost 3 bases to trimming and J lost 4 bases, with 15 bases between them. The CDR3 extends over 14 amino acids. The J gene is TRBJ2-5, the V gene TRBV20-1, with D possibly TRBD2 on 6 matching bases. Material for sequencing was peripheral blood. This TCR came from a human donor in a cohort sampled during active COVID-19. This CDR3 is CSASETSYRETQYF. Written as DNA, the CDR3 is TGCAGTGCTAGTGAGACTAGTTACCGAGAGACCCAGTACTTC.